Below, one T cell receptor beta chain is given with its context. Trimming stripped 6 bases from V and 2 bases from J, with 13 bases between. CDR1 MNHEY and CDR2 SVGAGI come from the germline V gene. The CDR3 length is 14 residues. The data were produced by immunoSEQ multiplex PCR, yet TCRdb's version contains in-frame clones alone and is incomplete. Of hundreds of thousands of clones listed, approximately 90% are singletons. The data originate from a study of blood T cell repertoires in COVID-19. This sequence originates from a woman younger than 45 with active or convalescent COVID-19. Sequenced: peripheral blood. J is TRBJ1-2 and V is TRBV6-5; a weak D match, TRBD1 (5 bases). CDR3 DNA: TGTGCCAGCAGCTCTCGGACACCGAACTATGGCTACACCTTC. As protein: CASSSRTPNYGYTF.